Following are 26 T cell receptor beta chains from one sample sequenced in a study of cytomegalovirus exposure and HLA in healthy donors (dated by TCRdb to the late 2010s). The library was prepared using the immunoSEQ multiplex PCR assay. For the multiplex PCR, a mixture combining 60 forward primers for TCR Vbeta segments and 13 reverse primers for TCR Jbeta segments was used. Drawn from immuneACCESS, this table holds only the in-frame rearrangements with V and J called that TCRdb kept. Clones are partly lost; checked studies trace under half to an unresolved V gene and leave the rest unexplained. The sample contains around 100,000 clones, 75% to 80% of them found a single time. Of the sample, 8% to 10% falls within the top ten clones. Material: PBMCs. These receptors were collected from a male donor in good health and CMV-seropositive.

The rearrangement uses TRBV7-9 and TRBJ1-1, with a possible D match to TRBD1 (5 bases). The CDR3 totals 15 residues. Germline CDR1 is SEHNR and CDR2 is FQNEAQ (reference sequence). V lost 5 bases and J lost 1, with 14 bases in between. The CDR3 reads CASSPRFTGNTEAFF. The CDR3 nucleotides are TGTGCCAGCAGCCCCCGCTTTACAGGGAACACTGAAGCTTTCTTT.

The J gene is TRBJ1-5, the V gene TRBV10-2, with 9 bases aligning to TRBD1. The germline V gene has CDR1 WSHSY and CDR2 SAAADI. This CDR3 is built from 15 residues. J lost 12 bases, V lost 2 bases, and 11 bases had no gene match. The CDR3 DNA follows: TGCGCCAGCAGTGAGCCGACAGGGGGTCCGGAGGGCCAGCATTTT. Translated, it gives CASSEPTGGPEGQHF.

This sequence joins TRBV19 and TRBJ1-1, with D uncertain. V lost 3 bases and J lost 3, with 8 bases in between. The CDR3 runs 13 residues. CDR1 and CDR2 from the germline V gene are LNHDA and SQIVND (reference sequence). CDR3 in amino acids: CASSIGPDTEAFF. The CDR3 nucleotides are TGTGCCAGTAGTATCGGTCCGGACACTGAAGCTTTCTTT.

The chain links TRBV27 to TRBJ2-5, with D maybe TRBD1 (5 bases). Looked up from germline, CDR1 is MNHEY and CDR2 is SMNVEV (reference sequence). The V end was cut by 5 bases, the J end by 5 bases, with 18 bases between. CDR3 length: 15 residues. CDR3 sequence reads: CASSPDTLLRETQYF. The CDR3 nucleotides read TGTGCCAGCAGTCCGGACACCCTTCTGCGGGAGACCCAGTACTTC.

On this clone: A junction end diverges from the germline sequence, so it may reflect a read error. This chain connects TRBV7-2 to TRBJ2-7, with D unclear. Looked up from germline, CDR1 is SGHTA and CDR2 is FQGNSA. The CDR3 consists of 13 residues. In DNA, the CDR3 is TGTGCCAGCAGCGTAGCTCAGGAATACGAGCAGTACTTC. Its translation is CASSVAQEYEQYF.

The V and J genes are TRBV5-1 and TRBJ2-2; 9 bases agree with TRBD2. Germline-derived CDR1 and CDR2 are SGHRS and YFSETQ. This CDR3 is 17 amino acids long. V gave up 0 bases and J gave up 0 bases; unmatched junction bases: 3. Written as DNA, the CDR3 is TGCGCCAGCAGCTTGGTGTCTAGCGGGGCGAACACCGGGGAGCTGTTTTTT. Encoded protein: CASSLVSSGANTGELFF.

The chain links TRBV28 to TRBJ2-1, with 11 bases identical to TRBD2. Germline CDR1 and CDR2: MDHEN and SYDVKM. The CDR3 has 11 amino acids. CDR3 loop: CGSGRGNEQFF. Written as DNA, the CDR3 is TGTGGTAGCGGGAGGGGCAATGAGCAGTTCTTC.

The chain combines TRBV7-2 with TRBJ2-3, with 8 bases that match TRBD2. The CDR3 extends over 16 amino acids. Unmatched junction bases numbered 6, after V lost 1 base and J lost 3 bases. Germline V lookup: CDR1 SGHTA, CDR2 FQGNSA. The DNA for the CDR3 is TGTGCCAGCAGCTTAGTCGCGGGAGGTGCGACAGATACGCAGTATTTT. Translation gives CASSLVAGGATDTQYF.

This clone was seen only once. The chain links TRBV6-1 to TRBJ1-5; TRBD1 might be the D (5 bases). From germline, CDR1 is MNHNS and CDR2 SASEGT. The CDR3 is 15 amino acids. Trimming removed 8 bases from V and 0 bases from J, with 14 bases in between. The CDR3, as DNA: TGTGCCAGCGTTCAGGGTGCCAATAGCAATCAGCCCCAGCATTTT. It is translated as CASVQGANSNQPQHF.

This rearrangement joins TRBV19 to TRBJ1-5, with 7 bases matching TRBD1. With V trimmed by 8 bases and J by 2 bases, 15 bases remained unmatched. Germline V gene sequence: CDR1 LNHDA, CDR2 SQIVND (reference sequence). This CDR3 is 17 amino acids long. The CDR3 loop reads CASHPKGAARGNQPQHF. CDR3 coding DNA: TGTGCCAGTCACCCCAAGGGGGCGGCCCGAGGCAATCAGCCCCAGCATTTT.

The chain couples TRBV4-1 to TRBJ2-7; maybe TRBD1 (6 bases). V was clipped by 0 bases and J by 2 bases, with 8 bases between them. The CDR3 extends over 14 amino acids. Germline V CDR1 and CDR2: MGHRA, YSYEKL. The CDR3 loop reads CASSQEDRTYEQYF. CDR3 nucleotides: TGCGCCAGCAGCCAAGAGGACAGAACCTACGAGCAGTACTTC.

The V gene is TRBV28, the J gene TRBJ2-2, with 8 bases identical to TRBD1. CDR3 length equals 16 residues. The junction had 7 bases not matched to a gene; V was cut back by 6 bases and J by 1 base. Germline V gene sequence: CDR1 MDHEN, CDR2 SYDVKM. CDR3 sequence reads: CASRLSGTGNTGELFF. DNA for the CDR3: TGTGCCAGCAGACTTTCTGGGACAGGGAACACCGGGGAGCTGTTTTTT.

This clone has only a few counts. The chain carries TRBV29-1 and TRBJ2-1, with a tentative D call TRBD1 (6 bases). V was cut by 7 bases and J by 7 bases, with 23 bases left in between. The CDR3 consists of 15 residues. Germline CDR1 is SQVTM and CDR2 is ANQGSEA. The CDR3 DNA reads TGCAGCGCCGTGCCCGGGACACCGGGATTAAATGAGCAGTTCTTC. It codes for CSAVPGTPGLNEQFF.

The chain uses TRBV28 and TRBJ1-2; 7 nucleotides agree with TRBD1. This CDR3 spans 14 amino acids. V shed 6 bases, J shed 4 bases, and the junction held 8 bases outside the gene matches. Germline V gene data show CDR1 as MDHEN and CDR2 as SYDVKM. Here the CDR3 DNA reads TGTGCCAGCAGCCCGACAGGGCTTAGCTATGGCTACACCTTC. Amino acids: CASSPTGLSYGYTF.

The gene calls are TRBV9 and TRBJ2-5; TRBD2 might be the D (6 bases). The CDR3 has 16 residues. The germline CDR1 and CDR2 sequences are SGDLS and YYNGEE. With 3 bases removed from V and 4 bases from J, the gap between germline ends came to 19 bases. Written as DNA, the CDR3 is TGTGCCAGCAGCGCTTACCGGGACCCCGGGGGAGAGACCCAGTACTTC. Translating it yields CASSAYRDPGGETQYF. The complete variable domain, with remaining parts taken from reference TRBV9 and TRBJ2-5, reads DSGVTQTPKHLITATGQRVTLRCSPRSGDLSVYWYQQSLDQGLQFLIQYYNGEERAKGNILERFSAQQFPDLHSELNLSSLELGDSALYFCASSAYRDPGGETQYFGPGTRLLVL.

This clone was observed once. The CDR3 spells CASSLSGVNTEAFF. The CDR3 DNA is TGCGCCAGCAGTCTCTCCGGGGTGAACACTGAAGCTTTCTTT. The chain carries TRBV5-1 and TRBJ1-1; D gene uncertain. The V and J ends lost 5 bases and 0 bases respectively, with 11 bases between them. The CDR3 sequence is 14 residues long. CDR1 is SGHRS, CDR2 YFSETQ, per germline.

V and J are TRBV4-1 and TRBJ2-1, with 9 bases lining up with TRBD1. The V gene's germline CDR1 is MGHRA and CDR2 YSYEKL. V dropped 0 bases and J dropped 4; count of bases not matched to a gene: 7. The CDR3 runs to 17 residues. The CDR3 DNA reads TGCGCCAGCAGCCAAGAATCCGGGACAGGGTCGTACAATGAGCAGTTCTTC. Its translation is CASSQESGTGSYNEQFF.

On this clone itself: At one of its ends the junction is not consistent with the germline gene, which may arise from a read error. This chain uses TRBV5-1 with TRBJ2-6; TRBD2 aligns across 9 bases. CDR3 length equals 18 residues. CDR1 is SGHRS, CDR2 YFSETQ, per germline. CDR3 DNA sequence: TGCGCCAGCAGCTTGATAATAGCGGGAGCGGCTGGGGCCAACGGCCTGACTTTC. As protein: CASSLIIAGAAGANGLTF. Together with reference TRBV5-1 and TRBJ2-6, the CDR3 gives the full variable domain: KAGVTQTPRYLIKTRGQQVTLSCSPISGHRSVSWYQQTPGQGLQFLFEYFSETQRNKGNFPGRFSGRQFSNSRSEMNVSTLELGDSALYLCASSLIIAGAAGANGLTFGAGSRLTVL.

This chain links TRBV9 with TRBJ1-1, with 7 bases matching TRBD1. The V gene end was trimmed by 4 bases and the J gene end by 2 bases; junction bases not matched to a gene: 8. This CDR3 has 15 residues. Germline V CDR1 and CDR2: SGDLS, YYNGEE. In DNA, the CDR3 is TGTGCCAGCAGCCCCCGGACAGGTTTTAACACTGAAGCTTTCTTT. The encoded protein is CASSPRTGFNTEAFF. The variable domain in full, completed from reference TRBV9 and TRBJ1-1, reads DSGVTQTPKHLITATGQRVTLRCSPRSGDLSVYWYQQSLDQGLQFLIQYYNGEERAKGNILERFSAQQFPDLHSELNLSSLELGDSALYFCASSPRTGFNTEAFFGQGTRLTVV.

In regard to this clone: Its ends do not fully match the called genes, so a read error is possible. The rearrangement links TRBV5-1 to TRBJ2-6; D is possibly TRBD2 (6 bases). The CDR3 length is 16 residues. The germline V gene has CDR1 SGHRS and CDR2 YFSETQ. The DNA for the CDR3 is TGCGCCAGCAGCTGGGGGGTGAGCTCTGGGGCCAACGGCCTGACTTTC. Protein product: CASSWGVSSGANGLTF.

The chain links TRBV10-3 to TRBJ2-2; TRBD2 matches at 7 bases. J gave up 1 base and V 10 bases, and 9 bases lay outside the gene matches. Germline-derived CDR1 and CDR2 are ENHRY and SYGVKD. This CDR3 has 15 residues. In DNA form, the CDR3 reads TGTGCCACTTCCAAGGGACTAAAGAACACCGGGGAGCTGTTTTTT. Its protein product is CATSKGLKNTGELFF.

This chain connects TRBV5-4 to TRBJ2-1; the match to TRBD2 covers 10 bases. V dropped 3 bases and J dropped 8; count of bases not matched to a gene: 8. Germline-derived CDR1 and CDR2 are SGHNT and YYREEE (reference sequence). This CDR3 comprises 15 residues. The CDR3 loop reads CASSSPSGSGDEQFF. CDR3 sequence (DNA): TGTGCCAGCAGCTCCCCTAGCGGGAGTGGGGATGAGCAGTTCTTC.

This chain links TRBV11-2 with TRBJ2-5, with D possibly being TRBD2 (6 bases). Germline V gene data show CDR1 as SGHAT and CDR2 as FQNNGV. The CDR3 is 14 amino acids. Trimming removed 1 base at V and 1 base at J, with 7 bases between. The CDR3 nucleotides are TGTGCCAGCAGCTTAGTAGCGGCCCAAGAGACCCAGTACTTC. Protein product: CASSLVAAQETQYF.

This chain uses TRBV4-3 with TRBJ1-2; TRBD1 might be the D (6 bases). The V and J ends lost 1 base and 1 base respectively, with 13 bases between them. Germline lookup yields CDR1 LGHNA and CDR2 YSLEER. There are 16 residues in the CDR3. The CDR3 spells CASSQGTGSLNYGYTF. DNA for the CDR3: TGCGCCAGCAGCCAAGGTACAGGGAGCCTTAACTATGGCTACACCTTC.

The chain links TRBV15 to TRBJ2-1; 9 nucleotides line up with TRBD2. The V segment lost 7 bases and the J segment 7 bases; nucleotides outside the gene matches: 11. In germline, CDR1 is LNHNV, CDR2 YYDKDF (reference sequence). This CDR3 spans 15 amino acids. The CDR3 coding sequence is TGTGCCACCAAGGGCGGGAGGGGGGTTGAGAATGAGCAGTTCTTC. Translating it yields CATKGGRGVENEQFF.

The chain recombines TRBV28 with TRBJ2-7; D gene unclear. Germline CDR1 reads MDHEN; CDR2 reads SYDVKM. This CDR3 is built from 15 residues. V was clipped by 1 base and J by 2 bases, with 12 bases between them. The CDR3 nucleotides read TGTGCCAGCAGTTTATACGGCCTAGTAACCTACGAGCAGTACTTC. It is translated as CASSLYGLVTYEQYF.